This TCR beta chain was captured in a study of tumor-infiltrating lymphocytes in primary liver carcinoma. A primer matching the constant region was used to make TCR beta cDNA from around 550 ng of total RNA. Nested multiplex PCR, run for three rounds with slightly modified ARM-PCR, yielded TCR beta libraries. Forward primers for TRBV1-TRBV30 and a C-beta reverse primer served the first two PCR rounds, at 10 cycles each. From the multiplex PCR reads, TCRdb called clonotypes with MiXCR, one entry per CDR3 protein. The table includes about 48,000 distinct CDR3 sequences, about three quarters detected once. Concerning this clonotype: Germline and junction disagree at one end, which may indicate a read error.

This CDR3 has 16 residues. Germline assignment: CDR1 SGHAT and CDR2 FQNNGV. Co-extracting RNA and DNA was done with 20-30 mg of unsorted bulk tissue as input. This chain connects TRBV11-2 to TRBJ2-5; weak D call: TRBD2 (6 bases). Sample: liver tumor tissue from sampling region 3. Specified subset: tumor region T3, left-lateral pole. The source is a man aged 35-49 years with primary liver carcinoma and hepatitis B virus infection. The CDR3 here is CVSSSVPASVQETQYF. The CDR3, as DNA: TGTGTCAGCAGCTCAGTCCCGGCTAGCGTGCAAGAGACCCAGTACTTC.